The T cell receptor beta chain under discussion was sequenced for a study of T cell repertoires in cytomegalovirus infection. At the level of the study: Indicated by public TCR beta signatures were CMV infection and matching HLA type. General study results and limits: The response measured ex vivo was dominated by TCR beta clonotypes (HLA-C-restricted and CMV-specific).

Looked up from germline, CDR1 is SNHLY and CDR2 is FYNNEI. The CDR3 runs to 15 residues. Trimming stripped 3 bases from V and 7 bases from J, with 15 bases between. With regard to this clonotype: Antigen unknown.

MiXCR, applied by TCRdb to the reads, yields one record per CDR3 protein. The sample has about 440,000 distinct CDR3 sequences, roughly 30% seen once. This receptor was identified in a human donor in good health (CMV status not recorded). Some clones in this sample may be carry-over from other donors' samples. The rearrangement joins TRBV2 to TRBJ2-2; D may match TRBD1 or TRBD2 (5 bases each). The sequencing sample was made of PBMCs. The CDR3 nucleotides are TGTGCCAGCAGTGAGGTTAACGGGGCAGGCGGGGAGCTGTTTTTT. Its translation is CASSEVNGAGGELFF.